Following are 28 T cell receptor beta chains from one sample sequenced in a study of identical twins. TCRdb fed the 5' RACE reads into MiXCR, producing one record per CDR3 protein. The sample lists some 1,700,000 distinct CDR3 sequences; about 32% were seen once. Sequencing was done on a sample of cord blood. These receptors came from a newborn girl in good health.

This clonotype has at least ten counts. The chain recombines TRBV29-1 with TRBJ2-3, with 8 bases aligning to TRBD2. With V trimmed by 1 base and J by 0 bases, 0 bases remained unmatched. CDR1 and CDR2 from the germline V gene are SQVTM and ANQGSEA. CDR3 length: 14 residues. CDR3 protein: CSVEASGSTDTQYF. The CDR3 DNA is TGCAGCGTTGAAGCTAGCGGGAGCACAGATACGCAGTATTTT.

This chain joins TRBV21-1 and TRBJ2-7; TRBD1 is the table's D call, not checked against the DNA. TRBV21-1 is annotated as a pseudogene. The CDR3 runs 18 residues. The CDR3 nucleotides are TGTGTCAGCAGCAAAGGCGAAGGGGGCCCGGAATCCTACAATGAGCAGTACTTC. Protein sequence: CVSSKGEGGPESYNEQYF.

The table lists this clonotype with a count of one. The chain carries TRBV27 and TRBJ2-1; D gene unclear. This CDR3 has 13 residues. Germline V gives CDR1 MNHEY, CDR2 SMNVEV (reference sequence). The V end lost 3 bases, the J end lost 10 bases, and 13 bases lay between the germline ends. The chain's CDR3 is CASSFWGPYEQFF. As DNA, the CDR3 is TGTGCCAGCAGTTTTTGGGGTCCCTACGAGCAGTTCTTC.

The chain is built from TRBV27 and TRBJ2-1, with unresolved D. The V and J ends lost 2 bases and 4 bases respectively, with 12 bases between them. Germline CDR1 and CDR2: MNHEY and SMNVEV (reference sequence). This CDR3 has 15 residues. CDR3 amino acids: CASSLASHLYNEQFF. The CDR3 DNA sequence: TGTGCCAGCAGTTTAGCCTCCCACCTTTACAATGAGCAGTTCTTC.

A single count supports this clonotype. This chain connects TRBV5-1 to TRBJ1-2; 9 bases agree with TRBD1. The CDR3 contains 15 residues. With V trimmed by 3 bases and J by 7 bases, 10 bases remained unmatched. Germline V gives CDR1 SGHRS, CDR2 YFSETQ. Written as DNA, the CDR3 is TGCGCCAGCAGCTCGAAAACAGGGGGCAGTAGTGGCTACACCTTC. It encodes CASSSKTGGSSGYTF.

This clonotype came up many times. The rearrangement links TRBV4-2 to TRBJ2-3; no reliable D call. V was clipped by 1 base and J by 3 bases, with 8 bases between them. This CDR3 is built from 14 residues. Germline CDR1 LGHNA, CDR2 YNFKEQ. The CDR3 loop reads CASSQGVRTDTQYF. The CDR3, as DNA: TGTGCCAGCAGCCAAGGAGTTCGGACAGATACGCAGTATTTT.

This clonotype has a handful of counts. The chain employs TRBV12-3 or TRBV12-4 and TRBJ1-5; perhaps TRBD1 as D (6 bases). Trimming removed 5 bases at V and 0 bases at J, with 11 bases between. The CDR3 has 15 amino acids. CDR3 coding DNA: TGTGCCAGCAGTGAAGACAGGACTAGCAATCAGCCCCAGCATTTT. Translating it yields CASSEDRTSNQPQHF.

This clonotype was found many times. The chain combines TRBV11-2 with TRBJ2-3, with TRBD2 matching over 9 bases. The CDR3 extends over 14 amino acids. The germline gives CDR1 SGHAT, CDR2 FQNNGV. V dropped 6 bases and J dropped 2; count of bases not matched to a gene: 3. Here the CDR3 DNA reads TGTGCCAGCAGTGCGGGACTAGCCACAGATACGCAGTATTTT. Translation: CASSAGLATDTQYF.

In the case of this clonotype: A much more abundant neighbour one base away suggests this may be a read error. The CDR3 loop is CASSAQVSSCEQYF. The CDR3 DNA reads TGTGCCAGCAGCGCACAGGTATCCTCCTGCGAGCAGTACTTC. The genes are TRBV7-2 and TRBJ2-7, with TRBD1 as a possible D gene (5 bases). Germline lookup yields CDR1 SGHTA and CDR2 FQGNSA. This CDR3 has 14 amino acids.

The sample holds a few counts of this clonotype. The chain uses TRBV5-1 and TRBJ1-5; D is unresolved. The CDR3 spans 15 residues. Germline assignment: CDR1 SGHRS and CDR2 YFSETQ. V dropped 3 bases and J dropped 0 bases, with 10 bases sitting between them. DNA of the CDR3: TGCGCCAGCAGCTCGCCCCGTTATAGCAATCAGCCCCAGCATTTT. Translated: CASSSPRYSNQPQHF.

The genes are TRBV5-7 and TRBJ2-7; D might be TRBD1 (6 bases). TRBV5-7 is labeled an ORF, and its function is uncertain. This CDR3 contains 16 residues. Trimming took off 0 bases at V and 3 bases at J, with 16 bases between the two ends. The CDR3 nucleotides read TGTGCCAGCAGCTTGGTTCTGAGGGGGTTGAACTACGAGCAGTACTTC. This gives the protein CASSLVLRGLNYEQYF.

This clonotype turned up a few times. The rearrangement uses TRBV29-1 and TRBJ2-3, with D maybe TRBD2 (7 bases). V shed 3 bases and J shed 4 bases, with 17 bases lying between them. The CDR3 consists of 15 residues. From germline, CDR1 is SQVTM and CDR2 ANQGSEA. CDR3 bases: TGCAGCGTTGATGGTCTGCGGGGGCCCTCAGATACGCAGTATTTT. Its translation is CSVDGLRGPSDTQYF.

This chain connects TRBV20-1 to TRBJ1-1, with a possible D match to TRBD1 (6 bases). This CDR3 is 14 amino acids long. The V end lost 2 bases, the J end lost 4 bases, and 14 bases lay between the germline ends. Germline V lookup: CDR1 DFQATT, CDR2 SNEGSKA (reference sequence). The CDR3 is CSARQGKGGTEAFF. The CDR3, as DNA: TGCAGTGCTAGACAGGGAAAAGGGGGCACTGAAGCTTTCTTT.

This chain uses TRBV11-2 with TRBJ2-5; TRBD2 aligns across 15 bases. Germline loops: CDR1 SGHAT, CDR2 FQNNGV. The CDR3 has 20 residues. V trimming: 1 base; J trimming: 11 bases; junction bases outside the gene matches: 20. The CDR3 loop is CASSLVGVGLAGGNYNEQYF. CDR3 DNA sequence: TGTGCCAGCAGCTTAGTAGGGGTTGGACTAGCGGGGGGGAACTACAATGAGCAGTACTTC.

Only a few counts were recorded for this clonotype. This chain joins TRBV27 and TRBJ1-1, with a weak D call TRBD1 (5 bases). Trimming left V 5 bases short and J 6 bases short, with 22 bases between. The germline V gene encodes CDR1 MNHEY and CDR2 SMNVEV (reference sequence). This CDR3 is built from 16 residues. The CDR3 loop is CASSETPGRSNSEAFF. The DNA of the CDR3 is TGTGCCAGCAGTGAGACTCCAGGGCGCTCAAACTCTGAAGCTTTCTTT.

This clonotype appeared many times. Compared with germline, one end of the junction differs, possibly owing to a read error. The chain couples TRBV7-2 to TRBJ1-1, with TRBD1 identical over 8 bases. The V gene's germline CDR1 is SGHTA and CDR2 FQGNSA. This CDR3 is built from 15 residues. The CDR3 nucleotides are TGCGCCAGCAGCTCGCAGGGGGCCCTGAACACTGAAGCTTTCTTT. This translates into CASSSQGALNTEAFF.

This rearrangement joins TRBV7-8 to TRBJ2-1; 10 bases are a match to TRBD2. Trimming cost V 2 bases and J 9 bases; bases outside gene matches: 10. The CDR3 covers 16 residues. The germline CDR1 and CDR2 sequences are SGHVS and FQNEAQ. Written as DNA, the CDR3 is TGTGCCAGCAGCTTATTCAGAAGGACTAGCGGCGGTGAGCAGTTCTTC. Its protein is CASSLFRRTSGGEQFF.

This clonotype was recorded a few times. The chain carries TRBV28 and TRBJ1-1; 9 bases agree with TRBD1. CDR3 length: 13 amino acids. J was trimmed by 5 bases and V by 6 bases; bases with no gene match: 4. Germline assignment: CDR1 MDHEN and CDR2 SYDVKM. The chain's CDR3 is CASRGTGHTEAFF. CDR3 nucleotide sequence: TGTGCCAGCAGAGGGACAGGGCATACTGAAGCTTTCTTT. Based on the CDR3 plus reference TRBV28 and TRBJ1-1, the full variable domain is DVKVTQSSRYLVKRTGEKVFLECVQDMDHENMFWYRQDPGLGLRLIYFSYDVKMKEKGDIPEGYSVSREKKERFSLILESASTNQTSMYLCASRGTGHTEAFFGQGTRLTVV.

Remarks on this clonotype: This may be a read error: a much more frequent sequence differs by one nucleotide. The chain joins TRBV10-3 to TRBJ2-1, with 7 bases aligning to TRBD1. The J call could be wrong; TRBJ2-7 is a better fit for the DNA end. Germline loops: CDR1 ENHRY, CDR2 SYGVKD. The CDR3 runs 15 residues. The CDR3 nucleotides read TGTGCCATCAGCGACAGGGTAACCCCCTACAATGAGCAGTACTTC. It specifies CAISDRVTPYNEQYF.

This chain connects TRBV20-1 to TRBJ2-1; D is ambiguous. CDR3 size: 13 residues. Germline assignment: CDR1 DFQATT and CDR2 SNEGSKA (reference sequence). Trimming took off 1 base at V and 8 bases at J, with 12 bases between the two ends. The CDR3 DNA reads TGCAGTGCTAGAGTGGCATATACGCATGAGCAGTTCTTC. Protein sequence: CSARVAYTHEQFF.

This clonotype has more than one count but fewer than ten. This sequence joins TRBV3-1 and TRBJ2-3, with D possibly TRBD2 on 6 matching bases. Germline CDR1 LGHDT, CDR2 YNNKEL (reference sequence). V was shortened by 0 bases and J by 1 base, with 14 bases between the two germline ends. The CDR3 extends over 17 amino acids. CDR3 protein: CASSQDVLAVGTDTQYF. CDR3 nucleotide sequence: TGTGCCAGCAGCCAAGATGTTTTAGCGGTGGGCACAGATACGCAGTATTTT.

This clonotype was counted between two and nine times. The J gene is TRBJ2-3, the V gene TRBV7-2; the match to TRBD2 covers 12 bases. Germline assignment: CDR1 SGHTA and CDR2 FQGNSA. The CDR3 loop spans 16 amino acids. With 2 bases clipped from V and 4 bases from J, the junction kept 4 bases outside the gene matches. DNA for the CDR3: TGTGCCAGCAGCTTAAGACTAGCGGGAGCGGCAGATACGCAGTATTTT. Residues: CASSLRLAGAADTQYF.

The table lists this clonotype with a few counts. The chain carries TRBV20-1 and TRBJ2-3; 16 positions agree with TRBD2. Per the germline V gene, CDR1 is DFQATT and CDR2 is SNEGSKA (reference sequence). There are 14 residues in the CDR3. CDR3: CRGTSGRDTDTQYF. The DNA of the CDR3 is TGCAGGGGGACTAGCGGGAGGGACACAGATACGCAGTATTTT.

The chain couples TRBV5-5 to TRBJ2-3; the D gene is possibly TRBD1 (6 bases). The CDR3 sequence is 17 residues long. Germline V gene lookup returns CDR1 SGHKS and CDR2 YYEKEE (reference sequence). The V and J ends lost 2 bases and 2 bases respectively, with 18 bases between them. The CDR3 spells CASSFPTQGWDTDTQYF. DNA of the CDR3: TGTGCCAGCAGCTTCCCCACACAGGGATGGGACACAGATACGCAGTATTTT.

This clonotype appeared many times. The J gene is TRBJ2-3, the V gene TRBV7-2; D is undetermined. Trimming removed 5 bases from V and 7 bases from J, with 13 bases in between. Germline lookup yields CDR1 SGHTA and CDR2 FQGNSA. The CDR3 consists of 13 residues. CDR3 coding DNA: TGTGCCAGCAGCGGGTTGAAGTGGCATACGCAGTATTTT. This encodes CASSGLKWHTQYF.

As for this clonotype: Given a much more abundant clone one base away, this may be a read error. The CDR3 sequence is CSAPKRGNYNEQYF. DNA for the CDR3: TGCAGTGCCCCCAAGCGGGGGAACTACAATGAGCAGTACTTC. This chain links TRBV20-1 with TRBJ2-7; the match to TRBD2 covers 8 bases. Per germline, CDR1 DFQATT and CDR2 SNEGSKA (reference sequence). The CDR3 extends over 14 amino acids. V shed 6 bases, J shed 7 bases, and the junction held 14 bases outside the gene matches.

This chain uses TRBV20-1 with TRBJ2-3; D possibly corresponds to TRBD2 (6 bases). Germline lookup yields CDR1 DFQATT and CDR2 SNEGSKA (reference sequence). Trimming took 6 bases from V and 5 from J, leaving 18 bases between them. The CDR3 sequence is 14 residues long. CDR3 amino acids: CSAEWTTPRDTQYF. DNA of the CDR3: TGCAGTGCAGAATGGACTACCCCTCGAGATACGCAGTATTTT.

This clonotype was recorded a few times. The V call is TRBV7-2, the J call TRBJ2-7; no clear D gene. The CDR3 sequence is 15 residues long. V lost 2 bases and J lost 0, with 11 bases in between. CDR1 SGHTA and CDR2 FQGNSA come from the germline V gene. The CDR3 loop is CASSLILGPSYEQYF. DNA for the CDR3: TGTGCCAGCAGCTTAATACTTGGACCCTCCTACGAGCAGTACTTC.